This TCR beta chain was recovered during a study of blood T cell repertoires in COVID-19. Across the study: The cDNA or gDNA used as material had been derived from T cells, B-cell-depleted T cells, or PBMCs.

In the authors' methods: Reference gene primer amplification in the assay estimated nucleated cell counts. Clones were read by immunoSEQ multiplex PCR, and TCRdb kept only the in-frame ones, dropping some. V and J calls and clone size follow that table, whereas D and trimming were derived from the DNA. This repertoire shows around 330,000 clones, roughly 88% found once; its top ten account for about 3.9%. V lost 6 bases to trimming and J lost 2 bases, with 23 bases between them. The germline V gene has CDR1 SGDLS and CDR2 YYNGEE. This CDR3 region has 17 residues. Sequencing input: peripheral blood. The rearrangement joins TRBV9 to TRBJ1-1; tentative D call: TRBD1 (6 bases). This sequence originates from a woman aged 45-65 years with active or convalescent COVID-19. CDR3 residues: CASTSTGSGGTNTEAFF. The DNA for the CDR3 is TGTGCCAGCACCTCAACAGGGTCTGGGGGTACAAACACTGAAGCTTTCTTT.